Listed below are T cell receptor beta chains from one sample, sequenced in a study of cytomegalovirus exposure and HLA in healthy donors. Assay: immunoSEQ multiplex PCR; the TCRdb copy retains only in-frame clones and omits some. Among over 150,000 clones listed, around 68% were seen once. Material: PBMCs. The receptors derive from a woman in her 40s in good health and CMV-seropositive. CDR3s include the opening cysteine and the closing phenylalanine or tryptophan. D genes are given only for firm matches. Size tells how often a clone was seen (once, few, many) or the class of an expanded clone, and some rows leave it out.

d_call	v_call	j_call	clone_size	cdr3_nt	cdr3_aa
.	TRBV2	TRBJ2-2	.	TGTGCCAGCGGCCAATCCTCCACCGGGGAGCTGTTTTTT	CASGQSSTGELFF
.	TRBV30	TRBJ1-5	.	TGTGCCTGGAGTGTTTACCGTAGCAATCAGCCCCAGAATTTT	CAWSVYRSNQPQNF
TRBD1	TRBV19	TRBJ1-4	.	TGTGCCAGTAGGCTAGGGGGCGCTTGGGAAAAACTGTTTTTT	CASRLGGAWEKLFF
.	TRBV7-9	TRBJ2-6	.	TGTGCCAGCAGCTTACAAGGGGGAGGGGCCAACGTCCTGACTTTC	CASSLQGGGANVLTF
.	TRBV5-1	TRBJ2-7	few	TGCGCCAGCTCGACAGTCTCCAGCTCCTACGAGCAGTACTTC	CASSTVSSSYEQYF
TRBD1	TRBV7-2	TRBJ2-3	once	TGTGCCAGCAGCACCCGACAGGGAAGGGCAGATACGCAGTATTTT	CASSTRQGRADTQYF
TRBD1	TRBV27	TRBJ2-7	.	TGTGCCAGCAGACCTAGGCGGGACAGGGGGTACGAGCAGTACTTC	CASRPRRDRGYEQYF
TRBD1	TRBV19	TRBJ2-2	.	TGTGCCAGTAGTTCCGGACAGGGAGTGGGCACCGGGGAGCTGTTTTTT	CASSSGQGVGTGELFF
.	TRBV28	TRBJ1-2	.	TGTGCCAGCAGTTCATCGGGGGGCGCCATCGCTAACTATGGCTACACCTTC	CASSSSGGAIANYGYTF
TRBD2	TRBV13	TRBJ2-3	.	TGTGCCAGCAGTTTCCGGGCGGGGGGCGGCACAGATACGCAGTATTTT	CASSFRAGGGTDTQYF
TRBD2	TRBV5-1	TRBJ2-1	.	TGCGCCAGCAGCTTAGGCGGGGGGTTCAACAATGAGCAGTTCTTC	CASSLGGGFNNEQFF
.	TRBV27	TRBJ2-7	.	TGTGCCAGCGGCCTGGGAGGACAGGTTACCCCCCACTACTTC	CASGLGGQVTPHYF
TRBD2	TRBV19	TRBJ2-7	once	TGTGCCAGTAGCGAGGCCGGGACTAGCGGACTTTACGAGCAGTACTTC	CASSEAGTSGLYEQYF
.	TRBV7-7	TRBJ2-1	.	TGTGCTAGCAGCTTAGCCCGTTCGGGGGAGCAGTTCTTC	CASSLARSGEQFF
.	TRBV7-9	TRBJ1-1	few	TGTGCCAGCAGGCCTGCAGGGCCCACTGAAGCTTTCTTT	CASRPAGPTEAFF
.	TRBV5-3	TRBJ1-1	.	TGTGCCAGAAGCCAATATCCCACCGATGGGGCGAACACTGAAGCTTTCTTT	CARSQYPTDGANTEAFF
TRBD1	TRBV28	TRBJ1-2	.	TGTGCCAGCAGTTTAAGTGGTTCACAGGGGCGCGGAGGCTACACCTTC	CASSLSGSQGRGGYTF
TRBD1	TRBV18	TRBJ1-1	few	TGTGCCAGCTCACTCCCGCTTTTACCGGGGACAGGCAACACTGAAGCTTTCTTT	CASSLPLLPGTGNTEAFF
.	TRBV9	TRBJ1-4	.	TGTGCCAGCAGCGCGGGTAACGTGGACCGGGAGGTTAATGAAAAACTGTTTTTT	CASSAGNVDREVNEKLFF
TRBD1	TRBV18	TRBJ1-2	.	TGTGCCAGCTCACCAAACCGGGACAGCCCTAACTATGGCTACACCTTC	CASSPNRDSPNYGYTF
TRBD2	TRBV5-1	TRBJ2-1	few	TGCGCCAGCAGCTTGGCCCCGGGGGGGCCCAGTGAGCAGTTCTTC	CASSLAPGGPSEQFF
TRBD2	TRBV28	TRBJ2-7	.	TGTGCCAGCAAGCAGGGTAGCGGGGTCTACGAGCAGTACTTC	CASKQGSGVYEQYF
.	TRBV11-2	TRBJ2-6	few	TGTGCCAGCAGCTTATTCCTCAGCTCTGGGGCCAACGTCCTGACTTTC	CASSLFLSSGANVLTF
TRBD2	TRBV19	TRBJ2-6	.	TGTGCCAGTAGTACTAGCGGGACTGGGGCCAACGTCCTGACTTTC	CASSTSGTGANVLTF
.	TRBV4-3	TRBJ2-7	once	TGCGCCAGCAGCCAAGGCGTAGAAGACGAGCAGTACTTC	CASSQGVEDEQYF